Each of the 4 T cell receptor beta chains below was sequenced from the same sample in a study of cytomegalovirus exposure and HLA in healthy donors (dated by TCRdb to about 2017). Library preparation was by the immunoSEQ multiplex PCR assay. In TCRdb, the immuneACCESS table is reduced to in-frame sequences with V and J assigned. These tables do not hold every clone; where another copy was compared, an unresolved V gene accounts for under half, and the others remain unexplained. The sample table records 55,000 to 70,000 clones; roughly 94% of these occur just once. The ten most abundant clones make up over 2% of the sample. Sequenced material: PBMCs. All receptors come from a man aged 18-30 years in good health and CMV-seronegative.

The V and J genes are TRBV5-6 and TRBJ2-2, with D perhaps matching TRBD2 (6 bases). V was cut by 0 bases and J by 2 bases, with 8 bases left in between. This CDR3 is 15 amino acids long. Germline V gives CDR1 SGHDT, CDR2 YYEEEE. The CDR3 here is CASSLGGLNTGELFF. Here the CDR3 DNA reads TGTGCCAGCAGCTTGGGGGGACTTAACACCGGGGAGCTGTTTTTT.

The V and J genes are TRBV5-1 and TRBJ2-7; 10 nucleotides agree with TRBD1. CDR3 length equals 18 residues. The germline gives CDR1 SGHRS, CDR2 YFSETQ. V lost 5 bases and J lost 5; bases outside the gene matches: 19. The CDR3 DNA is TGCGCCAGCAGTCCAGACTCGACAGGGGGCTTGACCCCACACGAGCAGTACTTC. Translation gives CASSPDSTGGLTPHEQYF.

This chain uses TRBV19 with TRBJ1-3; D remains unclear. The CDR3 extends over 11 amino acids. Germline CDR1 LNHDA, CDR2 SQIVND (reference sequence). CDR3 coding DNA: TGTGGCTCAAGCGGGGGAAACACCATATATTTT. This codes for CGSSGGNTIYF.

The chain carries TRBV7-9 and TRBJ1-2, with 10 nucleotides matching TRBD1. From germline, CDR1 is SEHNR and CDR2 FQNEAQ (reference sequence). CDR3 size: 17 residues. V trimming: 1 base; J trimming: 4 bases; junction bases outside the gene matches: 9. The CDR3 region is CASSLGKLGQGGYGYTF. Here the CDR3 DNA reads TGTGCCAGCAGCTTAGGCAAACTTGGACAGGGGGGCTATGGCTACACCTTC.